Each of the 5 T cell receptor beta chains below was sequenced from the same sample in a study of T-cell reconstitution after alpha-beta-depleted transplantation in children. Library preparation (for TCRbeta) was performed with unique molecular identifiers. One entry per CDR3 protein results from TCRdb running MiXCR on the PCR reads. This sample yields a few hundred thousand distinct CDR3 sequences, of which roughly 27% are seen a single time; about 35% belongs to the top ten. The sample was PBMCs, taken before TCRalphabeta/CD19-depleted stem cell transplant. All receptors come from a boy younger than two with Wiskott-Aldrich syndrome, due to receive a stem cell transplant.

This chain connects TRBV29-1 to TRBJ2-1, with 8 bases aligning to TRBD2. In germline, CDR1 is SQVTM, CDR2 ANQGSEA. The V gene end was trimmed by 7 bases and the J gene end by 8 bases; junction bases not matched to a gene: 10. The CDR3 is 13 amino acids. Here the CDR3 reads CSAAGVVGYEQFF. CDR3 bases: TGCAGCGCAGCGGGAGTGGTAGGGTATGAGCAGTTCTTC.

There are a few counts of this clonotype. The chain links TRBV7-9 to TRBJ2-7; D may be TRBD1 (5 bases). CDR1 and CDR2 (germline): SEHNR, FQNEAQ (reference sequence). V dropped 5 bases and J dropped 1 base, with 12 bases sitting between them. The CDR3 contains 14 residues. The CDR3 region has the DNA TGTGCCAGCAGCAAGACAGAAAAATCCTACGAGCAGTACTTC. Its protein product is CASSKTEKSYEQYF.

This clonotype was counted only a few times. The CDR3 spells CASSLGKGLAPVYEQYF. DNA of the CDR3: TGCGCCAGCAGCTTGGGGAAAGGACTAGCTCCCGTCTACGAGCAGTACTTC. The chain is built from TRBV5-1 and TRBJ2-7, with TRBD2 matching 8 bases. The V and J ends lost 0 bases and 3 bases, in that order; junction bases with no gene match: 11. CDR3 length: 17 amino acids. CDR1 and CDR2 (germline): SGHRS, YFSETQ.

V gene TRBV7-9 combines with J gene TRBJ2-6, with TRBD1 identical over 7 bases. V shed 3 bases, J shed 0 bases, and the junction held 5 bases outside the gene matches. Looked up from germline, CDR1 is SEHNR and CDR2 is FQNEAQ (reference sequence). The length of the CDR3 is 17 residues. CDR3 loop: CASSFFDRASGANVLTF. The CDR3 DNA is TGTGCCAGCAGCTTCTTCGACAGGGCCTCTGGGGCCAACGTCCTGACTTTC.

This sequence joins TRBV2 and TRBJ1-5, with a possible D match to TRBD1 (5 bases). Looked up from germline, CDR1 is SNHLY and CDR2 is FYNNEI. The CDR3 extends over 15 amino acids. V was shortened by 4 bases and J by 1 base, with 11 bases between the two germline ends. This CDR3 reads CASSGFRQSNQPQHF. Written as DNA, the CDR3 is TGTGCCAGCAGTGGTTTTCGACAGAGCAATCAGCCCCAGCATTTT. Filled out from reference TRBV2 and TRBJ1-5, the complete variable domain reads EPEVTQTPSHQVTQMGQEVILRCVPISNHLYFYWYRQILGQKVEFLVSFYNNEISEKSEIFDDQFSVERPDGSNFTLKIRSTKLEDSAMYFCASSGFRQSNQPQHFGDGTRLSIL.